The sequence of this T cell receptor beta chain was determined in a study of T cell repertoires in cytomegalovirus infection (dated by TCRdb to the late 2010s). For the wider study: Alongside well-studied HLA-B-restricted epitopes, the peptide stimulations were aimed at recently identified HLA-C-restricted CMV epitopes, whose presentation resists viral immunomodulation. Donor HLA type was relevant to the analysis, because carriage of CMV infection together with the matching HLA type was indicated by public TCR beta signatures.

General study outcomes and caveats: The ex vivo response was dominated by HLA-C-restricted CMV-specific TCR beta clonotypes, and the single most frequent clonotype in two of eight donors was supplied by these HLA-C-restricted clonotypes. In both this cohort and an independent roughly 350-donor cohort, the cumulative frequency of public TCR beta family members distinguished carriers of CMV infection plus the relevant HLA type.

TCRdb records Illumina HiSeq 1500 as the sequencer. TCRdb itself trimmed the public reads at Q25 with fastp, ran MiXCR and retained productive beta chains. Identical CDR3 proteins give one entry, which carries the most common genes and DNA. The sample data list about 900,000 distinct CDR3 sequences, and 31% of these were observed just once. Jointly, the top ten make up around an eighth of the sample. About this clonotype: Its antigen is unknown. There are no base qualities to consult, and no much larger clone falls within one base.

V lost 3 bases and J lost 1 base; the stretch between them is 15 bases long. The germline V gene (reference sequence) provides CDR1 LNHDA and CDR2 SQIVND. Spanning cysteine to phenylalanine, the CDR3 consists of 16 amino acids. Here the CDR3 DNA is all that survives: 48 bases in frame from base 1. This sample's treatment or condition label indicates: in vitro stimulation with specific CMV peptide epitopes to enrich CMV-specific T cells. This clonotype was obtained from a human donor in good health (CMV status not recorded). Some clones in this sample may be carry-over from other donors' samples. Recombination connected TRBV19 to TRBJ1-1; 6 matching bases give a weak D call of TRBD1. The input for sequencing was cultured CD8+ T cells from PBMCs, taken from culture after CMV antigen stimulation. The DNA reads TGTGCCAGTAGTATTTTCCAGACAGGAACGAACACTGAAGCTTTCTTT. This is translated as CASSIFQTGTNTEAFF. Extended through the reference TRBV19 and TRBJ1-1 proteins, this CDR3 yields the full variable domain: DGGITQSPKYLFRKEGQNVTLSCEQNLNHDAMYWYRQDPGQGLRLIYYSQIVNDFQKGDIAEGYSVSREKKESFPLTVTSAQKNPTAFYLCASSIFQTGTNTEAFFGQGTRLTVV.